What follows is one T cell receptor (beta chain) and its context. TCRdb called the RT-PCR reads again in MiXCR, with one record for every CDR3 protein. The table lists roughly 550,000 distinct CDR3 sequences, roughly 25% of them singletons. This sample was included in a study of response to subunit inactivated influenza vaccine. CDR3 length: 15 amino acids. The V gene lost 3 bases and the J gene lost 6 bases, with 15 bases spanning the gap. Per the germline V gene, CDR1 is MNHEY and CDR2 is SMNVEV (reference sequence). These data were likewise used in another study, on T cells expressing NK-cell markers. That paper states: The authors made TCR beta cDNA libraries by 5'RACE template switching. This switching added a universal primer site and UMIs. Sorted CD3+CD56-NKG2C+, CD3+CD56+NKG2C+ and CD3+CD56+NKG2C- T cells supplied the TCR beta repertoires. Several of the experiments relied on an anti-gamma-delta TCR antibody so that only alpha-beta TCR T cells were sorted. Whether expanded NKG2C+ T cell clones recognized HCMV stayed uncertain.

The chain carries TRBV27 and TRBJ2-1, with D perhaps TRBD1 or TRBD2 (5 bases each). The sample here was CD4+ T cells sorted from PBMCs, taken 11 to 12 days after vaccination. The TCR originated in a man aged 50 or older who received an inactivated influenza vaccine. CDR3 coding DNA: TGTGCCAGCAGTTTTGGGCAGGGAGTGATCAATGAGCAGTTCTTC. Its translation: CASSFGQGVINEQFF.